This T cell receptor (beta chain) comes out of a study of T cells expressing NK-cell markers. From the 5' RACE reads, TCRdb lists one entry per CDR3 protein and no DNA. Its table lists roughly 380,000 distinct CDR3 sequences. Germline-derived CDR1 and CDR2 are MNHNS and SASEGT. CDR3 size: 13 residues. Sequencing was carried out using blood T cells: a sorted CD56 or NKG2C T cell subset, CD4+ or CD8+ T cells, or bulk PBMC T cells (not recorded which). V and J are TRBV6-1 and TRBJ1-6; TCRdb gives TRBD1 as the D gene, but with no DNA this cannot be confirmed. This clonotype was obtained from a man aged 18-69 years in good health. The CDR3 spells CASTTGPKAPLHF.